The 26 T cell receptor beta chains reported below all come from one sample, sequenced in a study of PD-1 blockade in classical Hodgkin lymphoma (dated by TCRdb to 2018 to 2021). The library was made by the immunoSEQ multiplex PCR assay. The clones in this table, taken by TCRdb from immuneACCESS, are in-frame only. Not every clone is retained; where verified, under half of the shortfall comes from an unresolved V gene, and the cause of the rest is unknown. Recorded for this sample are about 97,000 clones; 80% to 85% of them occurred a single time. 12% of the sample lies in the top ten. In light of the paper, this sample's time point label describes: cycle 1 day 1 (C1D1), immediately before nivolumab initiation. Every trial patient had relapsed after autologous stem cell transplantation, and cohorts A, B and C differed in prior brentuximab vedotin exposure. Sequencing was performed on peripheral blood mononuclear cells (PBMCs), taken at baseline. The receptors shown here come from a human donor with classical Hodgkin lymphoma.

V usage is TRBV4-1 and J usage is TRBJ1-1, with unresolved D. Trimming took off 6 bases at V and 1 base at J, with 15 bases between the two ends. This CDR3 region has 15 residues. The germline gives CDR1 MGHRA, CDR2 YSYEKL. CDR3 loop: CASRSIGRRNTEAFF. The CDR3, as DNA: TGCGCCAGCAGGAGTATAGGACGGAGGAACACTGAAGCTTTCTTT.

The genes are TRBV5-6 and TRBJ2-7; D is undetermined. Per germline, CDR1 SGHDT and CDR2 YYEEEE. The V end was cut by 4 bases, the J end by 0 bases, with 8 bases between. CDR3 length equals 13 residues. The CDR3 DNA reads TGTGCCAGCAGCCTCGCATCCTCCTACGAGCAGTACTTC. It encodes CASSLASSYEQYF.

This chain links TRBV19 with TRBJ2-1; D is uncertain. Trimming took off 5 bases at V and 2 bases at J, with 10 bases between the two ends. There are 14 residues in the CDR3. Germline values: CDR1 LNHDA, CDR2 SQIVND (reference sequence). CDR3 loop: CASSFRGPYNEQFF. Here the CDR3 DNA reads TGTGCCAGTAGTTTTCGCGGCCCCTACAATGAGCAGTTCTTC.

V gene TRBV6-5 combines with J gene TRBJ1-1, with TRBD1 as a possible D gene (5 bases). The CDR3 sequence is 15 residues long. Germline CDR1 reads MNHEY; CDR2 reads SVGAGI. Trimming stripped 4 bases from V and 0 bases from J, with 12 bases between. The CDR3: CASSFLGRVNTEAFF. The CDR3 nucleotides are TGTGCCAGCAGTTTCCTGGGGCGAGTGAACACTGAAGCTTTCTTT.

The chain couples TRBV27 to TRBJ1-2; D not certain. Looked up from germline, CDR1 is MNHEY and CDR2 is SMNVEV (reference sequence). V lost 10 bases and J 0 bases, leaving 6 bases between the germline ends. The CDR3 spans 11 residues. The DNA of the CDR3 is TGTGCCACGGGCACTAACTATGGCTACACCTTC. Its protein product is CATGTNYGYTF.

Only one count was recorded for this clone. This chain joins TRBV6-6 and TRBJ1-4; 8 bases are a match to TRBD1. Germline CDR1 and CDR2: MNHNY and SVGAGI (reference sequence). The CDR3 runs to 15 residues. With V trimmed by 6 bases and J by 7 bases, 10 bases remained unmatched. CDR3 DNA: TGTGCCAGCAGCCGCCGGACAGGGCAGGGTGAAAAACTGTTTTTT. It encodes CASSRRTGQGEKLFF.

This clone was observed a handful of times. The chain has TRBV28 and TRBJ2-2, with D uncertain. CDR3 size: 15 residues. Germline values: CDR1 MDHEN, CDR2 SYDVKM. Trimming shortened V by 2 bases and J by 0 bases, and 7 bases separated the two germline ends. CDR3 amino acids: CASSLGFANTGELFF. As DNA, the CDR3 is TGTGCCAGCAGTTTAGGGTTCGCGAACACCGGGGAGCTGTTTTTT.

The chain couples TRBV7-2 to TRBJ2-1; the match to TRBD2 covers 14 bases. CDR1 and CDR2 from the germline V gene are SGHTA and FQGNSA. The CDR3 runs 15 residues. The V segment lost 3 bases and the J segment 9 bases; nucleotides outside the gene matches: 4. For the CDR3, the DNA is TGTGCCAGCAGCTTGTGGACTAGCGGGAGGACTGAGCAGTTCTTC. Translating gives CASSLWTSGRTEQFF. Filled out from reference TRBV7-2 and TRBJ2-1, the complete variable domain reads GAGVSQSPSNKVTEKGKDVELRCDPISGHTALYWYRQSLGQGLEFLIYFQGNSAPDKSGLPSDRFSAERTGGSVSTLTIQRTQQEDSAVYLCASSLWTSGRTEQFFGPGTRLTVL.

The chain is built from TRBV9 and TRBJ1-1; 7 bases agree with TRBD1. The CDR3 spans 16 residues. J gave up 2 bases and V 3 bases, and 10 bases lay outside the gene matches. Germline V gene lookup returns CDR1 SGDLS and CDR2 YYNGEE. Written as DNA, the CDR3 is TGTGCCAGCAGCGACAGACAGGGAACTGTTAACACTGAAGCTTTCTTT. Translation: CASSDRQGTVNTEAFF.

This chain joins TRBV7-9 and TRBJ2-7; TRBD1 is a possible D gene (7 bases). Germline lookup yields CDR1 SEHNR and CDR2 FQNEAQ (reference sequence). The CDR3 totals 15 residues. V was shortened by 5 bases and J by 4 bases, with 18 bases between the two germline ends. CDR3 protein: CASSPPRPGGYEQYF. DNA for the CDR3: TGTGCCAGCAGCCCACCCCGGCCAGGGGGGTACGAGCAGTACTTC.

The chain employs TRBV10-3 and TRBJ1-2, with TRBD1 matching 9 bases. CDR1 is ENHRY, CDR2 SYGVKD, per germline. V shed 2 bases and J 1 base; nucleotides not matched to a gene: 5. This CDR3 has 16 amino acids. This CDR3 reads CAISEPPGQGNYGYTF. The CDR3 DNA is TGTGCCATCAGTGAGCCCCCGGGACAGGGTAACTATGGCTACACCTTC.

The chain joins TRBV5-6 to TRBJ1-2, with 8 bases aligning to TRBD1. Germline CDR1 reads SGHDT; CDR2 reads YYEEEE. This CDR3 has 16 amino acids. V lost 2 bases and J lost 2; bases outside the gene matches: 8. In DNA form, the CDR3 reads TGTGCCAGCAGCTTCGGAACAGGGGGATACAACTATGGCTACACCTTC. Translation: CASSFGTGGYNYGYTF.

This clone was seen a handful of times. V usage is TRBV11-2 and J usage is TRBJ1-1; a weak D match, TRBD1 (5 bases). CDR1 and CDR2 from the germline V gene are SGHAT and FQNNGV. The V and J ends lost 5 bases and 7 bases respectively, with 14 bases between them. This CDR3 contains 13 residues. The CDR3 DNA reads TGTGCCAGCAGCCACCTGGGGGATGGTGAAGCTTTCTTT. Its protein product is CASSHLGDGEAFF.

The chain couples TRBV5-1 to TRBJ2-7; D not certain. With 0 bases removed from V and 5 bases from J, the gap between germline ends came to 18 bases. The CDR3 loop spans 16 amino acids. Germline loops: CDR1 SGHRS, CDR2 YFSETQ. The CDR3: CASSLAVGFRSHEQYF. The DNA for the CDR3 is TGCGCCAGCAGCTTGGCCGTGGGGTTTCGGTCCCACGAGCAGTACTTC.

The CDR3 reads CASSVTGGVSNTEAFF. The CDR3 DNA reads TGTGCCAGCAGCGTAACAGGCGGGGTGTCGAACACTGAAGCTTTCTTT. The J gene is TRBJ1-1, the V gene TRBV9; D possibly corresponds to TRBD1 (5 bases). This CDR3 comprises 16 residues. Germline values: CDR1 SGDLS, CDR2 YYNGEE. V was clipped by 1 base and J by 1 base, with 14 bases between them.

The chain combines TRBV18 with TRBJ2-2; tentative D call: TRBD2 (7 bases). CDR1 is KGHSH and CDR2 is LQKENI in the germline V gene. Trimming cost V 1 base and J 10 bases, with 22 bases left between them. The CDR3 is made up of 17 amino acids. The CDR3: CASSPLGGEYSPPELFF. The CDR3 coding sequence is TGTGCCAGCTCACCACTAGGGGGGGAATACAGTCCCCCGGAGCTGTTTTTT.

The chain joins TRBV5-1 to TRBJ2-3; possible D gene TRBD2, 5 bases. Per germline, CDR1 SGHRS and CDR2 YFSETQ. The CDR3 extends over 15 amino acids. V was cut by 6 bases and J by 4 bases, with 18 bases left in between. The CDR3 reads CASTIEGDEADTQYF. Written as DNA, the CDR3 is TGCGCCAGCACCATAGAGGGTGATGAGGCAGATACGCAGTATTTT.

CDR3 in amino acids: CASSPRGYYGYTF. The CDR3 DNA reads TGTGCCAGCAGCCCCAGGGGTTACTATGGCTACACCTTC. This chain uses TRBV6-6 with TRBJ1-2, with D perhaps matching TRBD1 (6 bases). This CDR3 has 13 residues. Trimming took 6 bases from V and 3 from J, leaving 11 bases between them. The germline gives CDR1 MNHNY, CDR2 SVGAGI (reference sequence).

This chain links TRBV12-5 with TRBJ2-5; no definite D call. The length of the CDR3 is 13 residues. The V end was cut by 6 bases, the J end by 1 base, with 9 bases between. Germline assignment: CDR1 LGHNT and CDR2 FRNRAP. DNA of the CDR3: TGTGCTAGTGGCGATAATGCCCAAGAGACCCAGTACTTC. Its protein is CASGDNAQETQYF. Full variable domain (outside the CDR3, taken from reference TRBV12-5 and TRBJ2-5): DARVTQTPRHKVTEMGQEVTMRCQPILGHNTVFWYRQTMMQGLELLAYFRNRAPLDDSGMPKDRFSAEMPDATLATLKIQPSEPRDSAVYFCASGDNAQETQYFGPGTRLLVL.

CDR3 nucleotides: TGTGCCAGCAGTTTCGGGGGGGCTGGAAACACCATATATTTT. Its protein is CASSFGGAGNTIYF. V is TRBV28 and J is TRBJ1-3; the D gene is possibly TRBD1 (5 bases). The CDR3 is 14 amino acids. Germline assignment: CDR1 MDHEN and CDR2 SYDVKM. V lost 3 bases and J 2 bases, leaving 8 bases between the germline ends.

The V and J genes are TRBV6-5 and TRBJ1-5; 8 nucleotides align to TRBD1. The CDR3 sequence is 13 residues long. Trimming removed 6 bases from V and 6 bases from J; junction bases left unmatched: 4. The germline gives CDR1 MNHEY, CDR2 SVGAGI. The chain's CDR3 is CASSLDRVQPQHF. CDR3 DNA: TGTGCCAGCAGCCTGGACAGGGTTCAGCCCCAGCATTTT.

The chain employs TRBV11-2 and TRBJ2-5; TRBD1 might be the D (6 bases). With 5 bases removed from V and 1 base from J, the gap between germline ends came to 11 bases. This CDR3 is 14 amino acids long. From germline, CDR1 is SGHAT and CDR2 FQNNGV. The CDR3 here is CASSPGTPQETQYF. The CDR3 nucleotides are TGTGCCAGCAGCCCAGGGACACCCCAAGAGACCCAGTACTTC. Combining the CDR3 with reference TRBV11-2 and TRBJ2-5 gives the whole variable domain EAGVAQSPRYKIIEKRQSVAFWCNPISGHATLYWYQQILGQGPKLLIQFQNNGVVDDSQLPKDRFSAERLKGVDSTLKIQPAKLEDSAVYLCASSPGTPQETQYFGPGTRLLVL.

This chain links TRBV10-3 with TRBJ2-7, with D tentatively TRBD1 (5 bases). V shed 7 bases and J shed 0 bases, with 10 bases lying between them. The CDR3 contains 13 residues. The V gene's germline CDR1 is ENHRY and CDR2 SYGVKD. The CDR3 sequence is CAINQGSSYEQYF. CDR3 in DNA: TGTGCCATCAACCAGGGTAGCTCCTACGAGCAGTACTTC.

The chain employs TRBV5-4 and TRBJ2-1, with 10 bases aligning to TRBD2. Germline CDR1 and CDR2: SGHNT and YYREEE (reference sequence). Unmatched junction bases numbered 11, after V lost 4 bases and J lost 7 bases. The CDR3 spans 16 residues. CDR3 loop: CASSDRLSGRANEQFF. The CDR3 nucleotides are TGTGCCAGCAGCGACCGACTCAGCGGGAGGGCGAATGAGCAGTTCTTC.

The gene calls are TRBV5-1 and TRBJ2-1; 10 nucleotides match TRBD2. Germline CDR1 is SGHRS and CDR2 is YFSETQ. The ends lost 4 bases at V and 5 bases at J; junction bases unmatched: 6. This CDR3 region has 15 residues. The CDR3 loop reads CASSVLAGIHNEQFF. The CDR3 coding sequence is TGCGCCAGCAGCGTACTAGCGGGGATACACAATGAGCAGTTCTTC.

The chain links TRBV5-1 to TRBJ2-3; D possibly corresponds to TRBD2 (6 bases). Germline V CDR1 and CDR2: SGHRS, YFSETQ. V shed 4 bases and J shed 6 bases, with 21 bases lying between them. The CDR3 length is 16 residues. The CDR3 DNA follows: TGCGCCAGCAGCGCCGGACTAACACCCGAAATGGATACGCAGTATTTT. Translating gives CASSAGLTPEMDTQYF.